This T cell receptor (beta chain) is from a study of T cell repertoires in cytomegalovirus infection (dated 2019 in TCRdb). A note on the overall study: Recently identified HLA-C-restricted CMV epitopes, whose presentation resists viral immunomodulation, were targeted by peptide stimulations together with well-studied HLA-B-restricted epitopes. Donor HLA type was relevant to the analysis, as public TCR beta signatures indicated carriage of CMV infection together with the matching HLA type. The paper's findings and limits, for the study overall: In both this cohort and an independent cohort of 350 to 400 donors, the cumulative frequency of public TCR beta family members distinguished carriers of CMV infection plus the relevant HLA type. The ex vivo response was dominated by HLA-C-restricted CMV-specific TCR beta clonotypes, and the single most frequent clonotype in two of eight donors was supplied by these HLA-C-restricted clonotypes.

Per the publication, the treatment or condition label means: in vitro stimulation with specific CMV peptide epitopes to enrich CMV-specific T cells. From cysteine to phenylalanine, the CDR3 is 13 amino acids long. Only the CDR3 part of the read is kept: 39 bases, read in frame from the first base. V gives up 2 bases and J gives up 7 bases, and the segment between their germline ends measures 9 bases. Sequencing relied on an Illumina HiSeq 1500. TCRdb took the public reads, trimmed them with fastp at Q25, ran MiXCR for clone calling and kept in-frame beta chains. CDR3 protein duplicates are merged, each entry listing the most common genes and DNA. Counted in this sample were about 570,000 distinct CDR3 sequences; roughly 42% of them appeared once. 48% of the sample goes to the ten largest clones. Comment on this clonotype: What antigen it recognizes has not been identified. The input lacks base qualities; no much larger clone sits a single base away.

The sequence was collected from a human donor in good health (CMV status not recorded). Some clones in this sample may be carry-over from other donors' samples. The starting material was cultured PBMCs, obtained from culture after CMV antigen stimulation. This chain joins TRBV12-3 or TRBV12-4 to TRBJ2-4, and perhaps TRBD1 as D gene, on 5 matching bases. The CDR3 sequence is CASSLNRWNIQYF. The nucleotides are TGTGCCAGCAGTTTAAACAGGTGGAACATTCAGTACTTC.